Given below is one T cell receptor beta chain in context. This record comes from a study of blood T cell repertoires in COVID-19. Study details: COVID-19 samples collected from the United States, Italy and Spain covered acute and convalescent phases. Sources were T cells, B-cell-depleted T cells, or PBMCs; the material itself was cDNA or gDNA.

Looked up from germline, CDR1 is MNHEY and CDR2 is SVGAGI. This CDR3 region has 13 residues. In the original analysis: Amplifying reference gene primers gave estimates of nucleated cell counts. Some clones are missing from TCRdb's copy, which holds only in-frame ones; the method was immunoSEQ multiplex PCR. V and J calls and clone size follow that table, whereas D and trimming were derived from the DNA. The table shows around 220,000 clones, with about four fifths occurring only once. The chain couples TRBV6-5 to TRBJ1-1, with TRBD1 identical over 10 bases. This TCR came from a woman older than 75 with COVID-19, enrolled during active disease. Sequencing used peripheral blood. The DNA of the CDR3 is TGTAAGACAGGGGGCCCCTTAAACACTGAAGCTTTCTTT. It is translated as CKTGGPLNTEAFF.